The clone carrying this T cell receptor beta chain was seen ten or more times. The antigen is unknown. V was pared by 7 bases and J by 3 bases, with 10 bases between. CDR3 length: 12 residues. Germline V gene lookup returns CDR1 MNHEY and CDR2 SVGAGI. This entry is derived from a study of Graves' ophthalmopathy and Graves' hyperthyroidism. Study-level findings and limits: Also, most clonotypes expanded in the thyroid above 0.001 frequency appeared in blood.

RNA served as the template for amplifying TCR beta CDR3 regions. Second-round multiplex PCR came after first-round RT-PCR with HTBI primers. TCRdb processed the multiplex PCR reads anew with MiXCR; each CDR3 protein has one entry. The sample lists approximately 480,000 distinct CDR3 sequences; 14% were seen once. The chain links TRBV6-5 to TRBJ2-7, with D perhaps TRBD2 (5 bases). The specimen sequenced was blood. The clonotype originates from a woman aged 25 to 39 with Graves' ophthalmopathy. The CDR3 region has the DNA TGTGCCAGCACCAGCCGGGACTACGAGCAGTACTTC. Amino acids: CASTSRDYEQYF.